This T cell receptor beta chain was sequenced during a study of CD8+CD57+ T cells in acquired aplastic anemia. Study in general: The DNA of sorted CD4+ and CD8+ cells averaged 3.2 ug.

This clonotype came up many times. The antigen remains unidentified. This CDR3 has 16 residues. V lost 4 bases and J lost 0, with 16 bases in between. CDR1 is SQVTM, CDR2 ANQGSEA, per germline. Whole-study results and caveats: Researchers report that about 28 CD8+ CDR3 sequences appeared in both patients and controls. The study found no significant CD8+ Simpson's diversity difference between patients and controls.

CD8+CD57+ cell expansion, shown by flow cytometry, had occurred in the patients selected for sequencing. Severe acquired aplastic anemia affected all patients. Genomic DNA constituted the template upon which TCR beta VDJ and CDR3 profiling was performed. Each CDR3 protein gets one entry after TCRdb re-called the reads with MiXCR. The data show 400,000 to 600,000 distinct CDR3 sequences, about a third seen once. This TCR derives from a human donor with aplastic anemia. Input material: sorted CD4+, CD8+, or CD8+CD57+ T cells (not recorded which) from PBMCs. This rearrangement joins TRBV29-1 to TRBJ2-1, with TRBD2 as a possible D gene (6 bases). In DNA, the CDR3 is TGCAGCGTTGTAGTTGCGGGGCATAGCTCCTACAATGAGCAGTTCTTC. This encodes CSVVVAGHSSYNEQFF.